A single sample gave rise to the 9 T cell receptor beta chains below, sequenced in a study of blood T cell repertoires in COVID-19. Assay: immunoSEQ multiplex PCR; the TCRdb copy retains only in-frame clones and omits some. Of over 350,000 clones in the sample, just over 85% were seen once. Material: peripheral blood. These receptors were collected from a woman under 40 with active or convalescent COVID-19.

This clone was detected once. The chain employs TRBV5-1 and TRBJ2-1; 11 bases match TRBD2. Looked up from germline, CDR1 is SGHRS and CDR2 is YFSETQ. The CDR3 is 15 residues long. The J segment lost 3 bases and the V segment lost 5 bases, leaving 4 bases of the junction unmatched. The CDR3 protein is CASRTSGADYNEQFF. For the CDR3, the DNA is TGCGCCAGCAGGACTAGCGGGGCCGACTACAATGAGCAGTTCTTC.

V gene TRBV27 combines with J gene TRBJ1-1; TRBD1 agrees at 8 bases. From germline, CDR1 is MNHEY and CDR2 SMNVEV (reference sequence). This CDR3 spans 14 amino acids. V dropped 6 bases and J dropped 5; count of bases not matched to a gene: 8. CDR3 region: CASSPQGVGTEAFF. The CDR3 bases are TGTGCCAGCAGCCCACAGGGGGTAGGAACTGAAGCTTTCTTT.

The rearrangement links TRBV2 to TRBJ2-5; 8 nucleotides align to TRBD1. The V segment lost 6 bases and the J segment 5 bases; nucleotides outside the gene matches: 5. Germline lookup yields CDR1 SNHLY and CDR2 FYNNEI. This CDR3 contains 13 residues. For the CDR3, the DNA is TGTGCCAGCAGCCAAGGACAGGGCGAGACCCAGTACTTC. It encodes CASSQGQGETQYF.

The chain uses TRBV7-9 and TRBJ2-5; a possible D gene is TRBD2 (5 bases). Trimming took 0 bases from V and 1 from J, leaving 9 bases between them. The CDR3 is 15 amino acids. CDR1 and CDR2 from the germline V gene are SEHNR and FQNEAQ (reference sequence). CDR3 DNA sequence: TGTGCCAGCAGCTTAGCTGTCAGCGGCCAAGAGACCCAGTACTTC. This codes for CASSLAVSGQETQYF.

CDR3 amino acids: CSVEAPGRGYGYTF. CDR3 DNA sequence: TGCAGCGTTGAAGCCCCCGGTCGGGGCTATGGCTACACCTTC. This chain uses TRBV29-1 with TRBJ1-2; D not resolved. The CDR3 consists of 14 residues. Trimming removed 1 base at V and 4 bases at J, with 13 bases between. The germline CDR1 and CDR2 sequences are SQVTM and ANQGSEA.

The chain couples TRBV3-1 (or the pseudogene TRBV3-2) to TRBJ2-2; TRBD2 agrees at 10 bases. The V gene end was trimmed by 4 bases and the J gene end by 5 bases; junction bases not matched to a gene: 7. Looked up from germline, CDR1 is LGHDT and CDR2 is YNNKEL (reference sequence). The CDR3 is 16 amino acids. CDR3 in amino acids: CASSLGLAGETGELFF. The CDR3 DNA sequence: TGTGCCAGCAGCCTCGGGCTAGCGGGAGAAACCGGGGAGCTGTTTTTT.

The V gene is TRBV29-1, the J gene TRBJ2-1, with 8 bases that match TRBD2. Unmatched junction bases numbered 7, after V lost 0 bases and J lost 3 bases. Germline V gene lookup returns CDR1 SQVTM and CDR2 ANQGSEA. CDR3 length equals 16 residues. Here the CDR3 DNA reads TGCAGCGTTGAAGATCCGGGGGGGCTGCTCTACAATGAGCAGTTCTTC. It is translated as CSVEDPGGLLYNEQFF.

This clone appeared once. The rearrangement joins TRBV4-2 to TRBJ2-1; no definite D call. Per the germline V gene, CDR1 is LGHNA and CDR2 is YNFKEQ. CDR3 length: 15 amino acids. Trimming left V 0 bases short and J 0 bases short, with 6 bases between. CDR3 amino acids: CASSQDYISYNEQFF. CDR3 coding DNA: TGTGCCAGCAGCCAAGACTATATCTCCTACAATGAGCAGTTCTTC.

This chain links TRBV2 with TRBJ1-2; perhaps TRBD1 as D (5 bases). Germline assignment: CDR1 SNHLY and CDR2 FYNNEI. Deletions cut 3 bases from V and 3 bases from J, with 14 bases between. The CDR3 is made up of 15 amino acids. Here the CDR3 DNA reads TGTGCCAGCAGTGACCCTTTTGGGGGGGACTATGGCTACACCTTC. The encoded protein is CASSDPFGGDYGYTF.